This passage covers 23 T cell receptor beta chains from one sample sequenced in a study of T-cell memory formation after mild COVID-19. TCRdb reprocessed the 5' RACE reads via MiXCR and lists one record per CDR3 protein. The sample records about 110,000 distinct CDR3 sequences, 15% to 20% being singletons. The sample comprised PBMCs or a T cell subset sorted from them (not recorded which). The receptors were sampled from a man aged 18 to 30 who had mild COVID-19 (a few samples of this study predate the infection). Cell type and time point are not known.

J is TRBJ2-6 and V is TRBV5-1, with 8 bases aligning to TRBD1. The germline CDR1 and CDR2 sequences are SGHRS and YFSETQ. The ends lost 4 bases at V and 2 bases at J; junction bases unmatched: 5. The CDR3 is 16 amino acids. The CDR3 region is CASSPGQGTGANVLTF. Written as DNA, the CDR3 is TGCGCCAGCAGCCCCGGACAGGGTACTGGGGCCAACGTCCTGACTTTC.

This clonotype turned up a few times. This chain connects TRBV29-1 to TRBJ1-5, with unresolved D. CDR3 length: 12 residues. V was shortened by 6 bases and J by 3 bases, with 9 bases between the two germline ends. The germline CDR1 and CDR2 sequences are SQVTM and ANQGSEA. CDR3 nucleotides: TGCAGCGTGGGCGAGCCCAATCAGCCCCAGCATTTT. As protein: CSVGEPNQPQHF.

The chain employs TRBV7-6 and TRBJ1-2; unclear D gene. V was cut by 4 bases and J by 0 bases, with 15 bases left in between. Germline CDR1 SGHVS, CDR2 FNYEAQ. This CDR3 has 16 amino acids. This CDR3 is CASSSSWNGTNYGYTF. In DNA form, the CDR3 reads TGTGCCAGCAGCTCGTCGTGGAACGGAACTAACTATGGCTACACCTTC.

The table lists this clonotype with a few counts. This chain links TRBV19 with TRBJ2-1; 13 nucleotides agree with TRBD2. Germline values: CDR1 LNHDA, CDR2 SQIVND (reference sequence). Trimming at V came to 5 bases and at J to 8 bases, leaving 9 bases not matched to a gene. The CDR3 is 16 residues long. CDR3 nucleotide sequence: TGTGCCAGTAGTCCCGAACTAGCGGGGGGGAGGCATGAGCAGTTCTTC. It codes for CASSPELAGGRHEQFF.

There are a few counts of this clonotype. This rearrangement joins TRBV2 to TRBJ1-4; D gene ambiguous. The CDR3 sequence is 12 residues long. CDR1 SNHLY and CDR2 FYNNEI come from the germline V gene. Trimming removed 3 bases at V and 6 bases at J, with 5 bases between. CDR3: CASSEIDEKLFF. Here the CDR3 DNA reads TGTGCCAGCAGTGAGATAGATGAAAAACTGTTTTTT.

CDR3: CASILEPGSRSYTF. The CDR3 DNA is TGCGCCAGCATCCTGGAGCCGGGGTCTAGGAGCTACACCTTC. V and J are TRBV5-1 and TRBJ1-2, with D uncertain. V lost 6 bases and J lost 9, with 21 bases in between. The CDR3 length is 14 residues. Per germline, CDR1 SGHRS and CDR2 YFSETQ.

The chain carries TRBV7-2 and TRBJ2-3; D remains ambiguous. CDR1 and CDR2 (germline): SGHTA, FQGNSA. This CDR3 spans 14 amino acids. The V end lost 5 bases, the J end lost 3 bases, and 12 bases lay between the germline ends. The CDR3 DNA reads TGTGCCAGCAGCCTCGTGCGCGGAACAGATACGCAGTATTTT. The encoded protein is CASSLVRGTDTQYF. Together with reference TRBV7-2 and TRBJ2-3, the CDR3 gives the full variable domain: GAGVSQSPSNKVTEKGKDVELRCDPISGHTALYWYRQSLGQGLEFLIYFQGNSAPDKSGLPSDRFSAERTGGSVSTLTIQRTQQEDSAVYLCASSLVRGTDTQYFGPGTRLTVL.

This clonotype was detected only a few times. V and J are TRBV29-1 and TRBJ2-3, with D unclear. V was clipped by 4 bases and J by 0 bases, with 5 bases between them. CDR1 is SQVTM, CDR2 ANQGSEA, per germline. The CDR3 runs to 12 residues. The CDR3 is CSVAESTDTQYF. CDR3 nucleotides: TGCAGCGTTGCGGAAAGCACAGATACGCAGTATTTT.

The chain couples TRBV5-1 to TRBJ2-2, with D maybe TRBD1 (5 bases). The CDR3 totals 15 residues. CDR1 and CDR2 (germline): SGHRS, YFSETQ. Deletions cut 3 bases from V and 7 bases from J, with 16 bases between. CDR3 loop: CASSSVGQTGGELFF. Written as DNA, the CDR3 is TGCGCCAGCAGCTCCGTTGGACAAACTGGCGGGGAGCTGTTTTTT.

The genes are TRBV7-9 and TRBJ2-3; D assignment may be TRBD1 or TRBD2 (5 bases each). The germline V gene has CDR1 SEHNR and CDR2 FQNEAQ (reference sequence). The CDR3 spans 14 residues. Trimming removed 4 bases from V and 4 bases from J, with 12 bases in between. In DNA, the CDR3 is TGTGCCAGCAGCTACCGGGGCCTGGCAGATACGCAGTATTTT. It codes for CASSYRGLADTQYF.

By sample share, this clonotype is medium-sized. The chain carries TRBV28 and TRBJ2-7, with D perhaps TRBD2 (7 bases). This CDR3 comprises 15 residues. V was trimmed by 4 bases and J by 2 bases, leaving 15 bases between them. Germline lookup yields CDR1 MDHEN and CDR2 SYDVKM. CDR3 in DNA: TGTGCCAGCAGTTCCACGGGGGGCATAACCTACGAGCAGTACTTC. It yields the protein CASSSTGGITYEQYF.

The chain combines TRBV20-1 with TRBJ2-7, with 7 bases that match TRBD1. Trimming at V came to 5 bases and at J to 2 bases, leaving 6 bases not matched to a gene. Germline V lookup: CDR1 DFQATT, CDR2 SNEGSKA (reference sequence). This CDR3 has 13 residues. CDR3 DNA sequence: TGCAGTGCTTGGACAGGACAAACCTACGAGCAGTACGTC. Amino acid sequence: CSAWTGQTYEQYV.

This clonotype was seen more than once but under ten times. This chain joins TRBV7-2 and TRBJ1-5; D is possibly TRBD1 (5 bases). Germline V gives CDR1 SGHTA, CDR2 FQGNSA. V shed 5 bases and J shed 5 bases, with 13 bases lying between them. This CDR3 region has 14 residues. CDR3 loop: CASSRAGIHQPQHF. The CDR3 DNA sequence: TGTGCCAGCAGCCGAGCAGGGATACATCAGCCCCAGCATTTT. Filled out from reference TRBV7-2 and TRBJ1-5, the complete variable domain reads GAGVSQSPSNKVTEKGKDVELRCDPISGHTALYWYRQSLGQGLEFLIYFQGNSAPDKSGLPSDRFSAERTGGSVSTLTIQRTQQEDSAVYLCASSRAGIHQPQHFGDGTRLSIL.

There are a few counts of this clonotype. The chain has TRBV5-1 and TRBJ1-1; a possible D gene is TRBD1 (6 bases). V lost 5 bases, J lost 0 bases, and 11 bases lay in between. The CDR3 has 14 residues. Germline V gives CDR1 SGHRS, CDR2 YFSETQ. This chain's CDR3 is CASRKDSMNTEAFF. The CDR3 DNA reads as TGCGCCAGCAGAAAGGACAGTATGAACACTGAAGCTTTCTTT.

The chain uses TRBV6-2 or TRBV6-3 and TRBJ2-2; unclear D gene. Trimming shortened V by 4 bases and J by 1 base, and 13 bases separated the two germline ends. CDR1 MNHEY and CDR2 SVGEGT come from the germline V gene. The CDR3 sequence is 16 residues long. The CDR3 DNA is TGTGCCAGCAGTTCTCCCGCCGCCAGGAACACCGGGGAGCTGTTTTTT. It encodes CASSSPAARNTGELFF.

The chain joins TRBV7-2 to TRBJ2-5, with TRBD1 as a possible D gene (5 bases). V lost 8 bases, J lost 5 bases, and 15 bases lay in between. The CDR3 loop spans 13 amino acids. Per the germline V gene, CDR1 is SGHTA and CDR2 is FQGNSA. CDR3 sequence reads: CASLRQLRETQYF. CDR3 sequence (DNA): TGTGCCAGCCTCCGACAGCTCCGGGAGACCCAGTACTTC.

There are a few counts of this clonotype. The chain recombines TRBV5-1 with TRBJ2-2, with 11 bases identical to TRBD2. Germline CDR1 SGHRS, CDR2 YFSETQ. This CDR3 has 17 amino acids. V gave up 4 bases and J gave up 3 bases; unmatched junction bases: 8. The CDR3 sequence: CASSQGLADRDTGELFF. DNA of the CDR3: TGCGCCAGCAGCCAGGGACTAGCGGACCGAGACACCGGGGAGCTGTTTTTT.

The chain is built from TRBV28 and TRBJ2-2; D remains unclear. From germline, CDR1 is MDHEN and CDR2 SYDVKM. This CDR3 is built from 10 residues. V lost 9 bases to trimming and J lost 7 bases, with 6 bases between them. This CDR3 is CASSSGELFF. CDR3 DNA: TGTGCCAGTTCTAGCGGGGAGCTGTTTTTT.

This clonotype was seen more than once but under ten times. The J gene is TRBJ1-1, the V gene TRBV20-1, with 9 nucleotides matching TRBD1. The length of the CDR3 is 11 residues. Germline CDR1 and CDR2: DFQATT and SNEGSKA (reference sequence). As DNA, the CDR3 is TGCAGGGGACAGGGAAGCACTGAAGCTTTCTTT. Translation gives CRGQGSTEAFF.

The chain has TRBV20-1 and TRBJ2-5, with 7 nucleotides matching TRBD1. Unmatched junction bases numbered 6, after V lost 6 bases and J lost 5 bases. CDR1 and CDR2 (germline): DFQATT, SNEGSKA (reference sequence). There are 12 residues in the CDR3. The CDR3 is CSATRQGETQYF. The CDR3 bases are TGCAGTGCAACAAGACAGGGTGAGACCCAGTACTTC.

The genes are TRBV24-1 and TRBJ1-1; D is undetermined. V lost 2 bases and J 1 base, leaving 10 bases between the germline ends. The CDR3 totals 15 residues. CDR1 KGHDR and CDR2 SFDVKD come from the germline V gene. As DNA, the CDR3 is TGTGCCACCAGTGATTCCGGACGTACGAACACTGAAGCTTTCTTT. Protein product: CATSDSGRTNTEAFF.

This clonotype showed up just a few times. This chain links TRBV20-1 with TRBJ2-7, with D perhaps TRBD1 (5 bases). This CDR3 region has 12 residues. Between the trimmed V and J ends, which lost 2 bases and 1 base, there was a span of 6 bases. From germline, CDR1 is DFQATT and CDR2 SNEGSKA (reference sequence). The chain's CDR3 is CSARPGSYEQYV. CDR3 nucleotide sequence: TGCAGTGCTAGACCAGGGTCCTACGAGCAGTACGTC.

The chain joins TRBV6-5 to TRBJ1-2; no clear D gene. The germline gives CDR1 MNHEY, CDR2 SVGAGI. The germline V and J ends were trimmed by 6 bases and 8 bases, with 13 bases remaining between them. The CDR3 sequence is 12 residues long. In nucleotides, the CDR3 is TGTGCCAGCAGCCGCCTCCCGGGAGGCTACACCTTC. Translating it yields CASSRLPGGYTF.